The 9 T cell receptor beta chains below come from one sample, sequenced in a study of blood T cell repertoires in COVID-19. Generated by immunoSEQ multiplex PCR, the TCRdb table keeps only in-frame clones and is missing some. Among 60,000 to 85,000 clones, 70% to 75% were seen once, and the ten largest hold more than 20%. The sample comprised peripheral blood. Receptors originate from a man between 65 and 79 years old with acute or convalescent COVID-19.

The rearrangement uses TRBV10-3 and TRBJ1-6; TRBD1 agrees at 8 bases. The germline CDR1 and CDR2 sequences are ENHRY and SYGVKD. CDR3 size: 15 residues. Trimming removed 10 bases from V and 4 bases from J; junction bases left unmatched: 9. Here the CDR3 DNA reads TGTGCCACCTTGACAGGGGAACCTTATAATTCACCCCTCCACTTT. This sequence encodes CATLTGEPYNSPLHF.

Details on this clone: The identical CDR3 is also encoded by other nucleotide sequences in the sample. The chain is built from TRBV27 and TRBJ1-5; D unresolved. The CDR3 totals 14 residues. Trimming took 5 bases from V and 2 from J, leaving 10 bases between them. Looked up from germline, CDR1 is MNHEY and CDR2 is SMNVEV (reference sequence). The CDR3 loop reads CASSPRLGNQPQHF. The CDR3 bases are TGTGCCAGCAGTCCCCGCTTAGGCAATCAGCCCCAGCATTTT.

CDR3 nucleotide sequence: TGTGCCAGCAGTCCCTCCGGGACTTTATCAGATACGCAGTATTTT. The encoded protein is CASSPSGTLSDTQYF. J is TRBJ2-3 and V is TRBV2; TRBD2 is a possible D gene (6 bases). The CDR3 is 15 residues long. V was cut by 5 bases and J by 4 bases, with 16 bases left in between. CDR1 and CDR2 (germline): SNHLY, FYNNEI.

The V gene is TRBV3-1 (or the pseudogene TRBV3-2), the J gene TRBJ1-2, with a tentative D call TRBD1 (6 bases). The CDR3 extends over 17 amino acids. V shed 0 bases and J shed 5 bases, with 19 bases lying between them. Germline CDR1 is LGHDT and CDR2 is YNNKEL (reference sequence). The CDR3 nucleotides read TGTGCCAGCAGCCAAGAAGGGGCCGGACAGAGAAAGTATGGCTACACCTTC. Protein sequence: CASSQEGAGQRKYGYTF.

The gene calls are TRBV10-1 and TRBJ2-1; D might be TRBD1 (6 bases). The CDR3 is 13 amino acids. Germline V gives CDR1 WNHNN, CDR2 SYGVQD (reference sequence). The V gene lost 5 bases and the J gene lost 13 bases, with 18 bases spanning the gap. DNA for the CDR3: TGCGCCAGCAGTAAAATGACAGGCGCCTCCCAGTTCTTC. This encodes CASSKMTGASQFF.

This clone was counted only a few times. The chain carries TRBV20-1 and TRBJ1-4, with D unresolved. Deletions cut 6 bases from V and 7 bases from J, with 9 bases between. CDR3 length: 11 residues. Germline V lookup: CDR1 DFQATT, CDR2 SNEGSKA (reference sequence). Here the CDR3 DNA reads TGCAGTGCGGGTCCAGGTGAAAAACTGTTTTTT. Translation gives CSAGPGEKLFF.

The chain joins TRBV7-9 to TRBJ2-7; 8 bases line up with TRBD1. This CDR3 spans 13 amino acids. V gave up 5 bases and J gave up 5 bases; unmatched junction bases: 5. Germline V gene sequence: CDR1 SEHNR, CDR2 FQNEAQ (reference sequence). This CDR3 reads CASSRTGTDEQYF. The CDR3 DNA sequence: TGTGCCAGCAGCCGGACAGGGACCGACGAGCAGTACTTC.

The V call is TRBV5-4, the J call TRBJ2-5; a weak D match, TRBD2 (6 bases). CDR1 is SGHNT, CDR2 YYREEE, per germline (reference sequence). This CDR3 contains 15 residues. Trimming removed 3 bases at V and 4 bases at J, with 16 bases between. The CDR3 here is CASSSRRALGETQYF. CDR3 in DNA: TGTGCCAGCAGCTCTCGGAGGGCCCTAGGAGAGACCCAGTACTTC.

This clone occurred once. The V call is TRBV19, the J call TRBJ2-3; D is perhaps TRBD2 (5 bases). V was shortened by 6 bases and J by 8 bases, with 12 bases between the two germline ends. Germline lookup yields CDR1 LNHDA and CDR2 SQIVND (reference sequence). This CDR3 contains 12 residues. CDR3 in amino acids: CASSPAGGTQYF. CDR3 DNA sequence: TGTGCCAGTAGCCCCGCAGGAGGTACGCAGTATTTT.